The next 24 T cell receptor beta chains were all read from a single sample in a study of vaccination and CD4 T cells after COVID-19. Researchers used the Oncomine TCR Beta short-read assay to sequence DNA from cultured CD4+ T cells. TCRdb re-derived calls from the PCR reads in MiXCR, one entry per CDR3 protein. The sample includes about 13,000 distinct CDR3 sequences, about 61% seen only once; the top ten take roughly 11%. Indicated treatment: 10-day PBMC culture with coronavirus spike peptide pools or control peptides (ViraFEST assay). Their cognate antigens are unknown. Sequences were obtained from CD4+ T cells from blood, cultured in vitro. The receptors were gathered from a human donor who had recovered from COVID-19.

This clonotype was detected only a few times. Written as DNA, the CDR3 is TGCGCCAGCAGCTTGAGTCGGGCGGGGAGCACAGATACGCAGTATTTT. It translates to CASSLSRAGSTDTQYF. The chain uses TRBV5-1 and TRBJ2-3; the D gene is possibly TRBD2 (6 bases). Looked up from germline, CDR1 is SGHRS and CDR2 is YFSETQ. The V end was cut by 1 base, the J end by 0 bases, with 12 bases between. The CDR3 extends over 16 amino acids.

This sequence joins TRBV27 and TRBJ2-5; possible D gene TRBD2, 5 bases. This CDR3 has 14 amino acids. V was shortened by 6 bases and J by 4 bases, with 15 bases between the two germline ends. Germline loops: CDR1 MNHEY, CDR2 SMNVEV (reference sequence). CDR3 loop: CASRRDESGETQYF. For the CDR3, the DNA is TGTGCCAGCAGACGGGATGAGAGTGGAGAGACCCAGTACTTC.

The V call is TRBV6-2 or TRBV6-3, the J call TRBJ1-2; D unclear. The CDR3 length is 12 residues. CDR1 and CDR2 (germline): MNHEY, SVGEGT. CDR3 loop: CASGRRFYGYTF. The CDR3 DNA follows: TGTGCATCCGGCAGACGCTTCTATGGCTACACCTTC.

The V and J genes are TRBV7-8 and TRBJ2-2; D uncertain. The CDR3 is 13 residues long. Trimming removed 4 bases at V and 5 bases at J, with 8 bases between. Germline CDR1 reads SGHVS; CDR2 reads FQNEAQ. Here the CDR3 reads CASSSRWTGELFF. CDR3 sequence (DNA): TGTGCCAGCAGCTCCCGATGGACCGGGGAGCTGTTTTTT.

Only a few counts were recorded for this clonotype. The V and J genes are TRBV20-1 and TRBJ2-3, with 14 bases that match TRBD2. The J segment lost 4 bases and the V segment lost 3 bases, leaving 3 bases of the junction unmatched. Germline V gene lookup returns CDR1 DFQATT and CDR2 SNEGSKA (reference sequence). This CDR3 contains 15 residues. CDR3 coding DNA: TGCAGTGCTAGGAAGACTAGCGGGGGGGCAGATACGCAGTATTTT. Translating gives CSARKTSGGADTQYF.

A few counts support this clonotype. The genes are TRBV6-5 and TRBJ2-7; D gene unclear. CDR3 length: 14 amino acids. Trimming took 0 bases from V and 3 from J, leaving 9 bases between them. Germline CDR1 MNHEY, CDR2 SVGAGI. The CDR3: CASSYSETIYEQYF. The CDR3 nucleotides are TGTGCCAGCAGTTACTCGGAGACGATCTACGAGCAGTACTTC.

A remark on this clonotype: The germline gene is not matched at one end of the junction; a read error may be the cause. The rearrangement joins TRBV6-2 or TRBV6-3 to TRBJ2-3; 12 bases match TRBD2. CDR1 and CDR2 (germline): MNHEY, SVGEGT. The CDR3 is 17 residues long. The DNA for the CDR3 is TGTGCCAGCGGTTACTCGATGGGACTAGCGGGCTCAGATACGCAGTATTTT. This gives the protein CASGYSMGLAGSDTQYF.

This clonotype was seen a few times. The CDR3 region has the DNA TGTGCCAGCAGCTCACCACCGACAGGGGCTGGACGCACTGAAGCTTTCTTT. Its protein is CASSSPPTGAGRTEAFF. The V and J genes are TRBV7-2 and TRBJ1-1; 8 bases map to TRBD1. CDR1 and CDR2 (germline): SGHTA, FQGNSA. V dropped 4 bases and J dropped 4; count of bases not matched to a gene: 14. CDR3 length: 17 residues.

This clonotype was observed a handful of times. V usage is TRBV6-1 and J usage is TRBJ1-2; possibly TRBD1 for D (5 bases). The ends were cut back, 6 bases at V and 1 base at J, with 12 bases in the middle. CDR3 size: 14 residues. Germline loops: CDR1 MNHNS, CDR2 SASEGT. The CDR3 here is CASSPPTDNYGYTF. CDR3 bases: TGTGCCAGCAGCCCCCCGACAGATAACTATGGCTACACCTTC.

This clonotype was seen a handful of times. V usage is TRBV24-1 and J usage is TRBJ1-2; D call uncertain. Trimming shortened V by 4 bases and J by 4 bases, and 12 bases separated the two germline ends. The CDR3 consists of 14 residues. Germline V gene sequence: CDR1 KGHDR, CDR2 SFDVKD. The CDR3 protein is CATSEGKVGYGYTF. CDR3 sequence (DNA): TGTGCCACCAGTGAAGGAAAGGTCGGCTATGGCTACACCTTC.

This chain joins TRBV6-9 and TRBJ1-5; D not resolved. Deletions cut 9 bases from V and 2 bases from J, with 17 bases between. This CDR3 spans 15 amino acids. CDR1 and CDR2 from the germline V gene are MNHGY and SVAAGI. Here the CDR3 DNA reads TGTGCCAGTTCGCCAAGTGGGTATGGCAATCAGCCCCAGCATTTT. Translating gives CASSPSGYGNQPQHF.

This chain links TRBV28 with TRBJ1-1; tentatively, D is TRBD1 (6 bases). V dropped 7 bases and J dropped 3 bases, with 18 bases sitting between them. Germline CDR1 and CDR2: MDHEN and SYDVKM. The length of the CDR3 is 15 residues. The DNA for the CDR3 is TGTGCCAGCACCCTCGGAGGGGGTTGGGACACTGAAGCTTTCTTT. It encodes CASTLGGGWDTEAFF.

This sequence joins TRBV12-3 or TRBV12-4 and TRBJ2-7; D unclear. V was pared by 6 bases and J by 6 bases, with 12 bases between. The CDR3 has 12 amino acids. The CDR3 sequence is CASSLRTGEQYF. DNA for the CDR3: TGTGCCAGCAGCCTACGGACGGGCGAGCAGTACTTC.

The rearrangement joins TRBV7-6 to TRBJ2-5, with 14 bases that match TRBD2. The CDR3 has 17 amino acids. From germline, CDR1 is SGHVS and CDR2 FNYEAQ. Trimming at V came to 1 base and at J to 6 bases, leaving 7 bases not matched to a gene. The CDR3 coding sequence is TGTGCCAGCAGCTTAGGGACCGGGACTAGCGGGGGTCAGACCCAGTACTTC. This encodes CASSLGTGTSGGQTQYF.

A single count supports this clonotype. The genes are TRBV5-1 and TRBJ1-1; D unresolved. The germline V gene encodes CDR1 SGHRS and CDR2 YFSETQ. The CDR3 contains 16 residues. V lost 0 bases and J lost 1, with 13 bases in between. CDR3 region: CASSLGLGTQNTEAFF. CDR3 sequence (DNA): TGCGCCAGCAGCTTGGGACTGGGCACCCAGAACACTGAAGCTTTCTTT.

The chain uses TRBV6-1 and TRBJ2-2, with 10 bases matching TRBD1. J gave up 4 bases and V 6 bases, and 5 bases lay outside the gene matches. Germline CDR1 and CDR2: MNHNS and SASEGT. This CDR3 comprises 15 residues. The CDR3 bases are TGTGCCAGCAGCCGACAGGGGGCGGTCACCGGGGAGCTGTTTTTT. Its translation: CASSRQGAVTGELFF.

This clonotype came up a few times. The rearrangement joins TRBV2 to TRBJ1-5, with D possibly matching TRBD1 (5 bases). The germline V gene has CDR1 SNHLY and CDR2 FYNNEI. Trimming removed 4 bases from V and 1 base from J, with 5 bases in between. The CDR3 is made up of 13 amino acids. CDR3 residues: CASSGGSNQPQHF. The CDR3, as DNA: TGTGCCAGCAGTGGGGGGAGCAATCAGCCCCAGCATTTT.

The rearrangement links TRBV12-3 or TRBV12-4 to TRBJ2-2; the D call may be TRBD1 or TRBD2 (5 bases each). This CDR3 has 17 amino acids. Trimming pared 6 bases from V and 0 bases from J, leaving 17 bases between. In DNA, the CDR3 is TGTGCCAGCAGCCCGGGACCCCAGTTCGCGAACACCGGGGAGCTGTTTTTT. Protein product: CASSPGPQFANTGELFF.

The chain joins TRBV27 to TRBJ2-7; 7 positions match TRBD1. CDR1 is MNHEY, CDR2 SMNVEV, per germline (reference sequence). Trimming removed 6 bases from V and 4 bases from J; junction bases left unmatched: 12. The CDR3 extends over 15 amino acids. The CDR3 region is CASRPLRQGSYEQYF. DNA for the CDR3: TGTGCCAGCAGACCCCTCCGACAGGGTAGTTACGAGCAGTACTTC.

The chain combines TRBV30 with TRBJ1-2, with TRBD1 matching 7 bases. Trimming took 8 bases from V and 2 from J; bases not matched to a gene: 11. Per the germline V gene, CDR1 is GTSNPN and CDR2 is SVGIG (reference sequence). There are 14 residues in the CDR3. DNA for the CDR3: TGTGCCCTATTCGAGTGGGGACAGAACTATGGCTACACCTTC. It translates to CALFEWGQNYGYTF.

The rearrangement uses TRBV11-2 and TRBJ2-7; D perhaps matches TRBD1 (6 bases). Germline CDR1 reads SGHAT; CDR2 reads FQNNGV. CDR3 length equals 15 residues. The V gene lost 5 bases and the J gene lost 2 bases, with 16 bases spanning the gap. As DNA, the CDR3 is TGTGCCAGCAGCCAAACCGGGACACCAGCCTACGAGCAGTACTTC. Its translation: CASSQTGTPAYEQYF.

This clonotype was picked up a small number of times. The chain couples TRBV7-9 to TRBJ2-5, with a tentative D call TRBD1 (6 bases). The CDR3 runs 19 residues. V lost 7 bases and J 4 bases, leaving 31 bases between the germline ends. Germline V gives CDR1 SEHNR, CDR2 FQNEAQ (reference sequence). In nucleotides, the CDR3 is TGTGCCAGCACCTCCGATAGGGAAATTTGGACAGCTAAGGGAGAGACCCAGTACTTC. Encoded protein: CASTSDREIWTAKGETQYF.

The genes are TRBV7-2 and TRBJ2-6; TRBD1 might be the D (5 bases). CDR1 is SGHTA and CDR2 is FQGNSA in the germline V gene. V shed 5 bases and J shed 0 bases, with 11 bases lying between them. This CDR3 is built from 16 residues. CDR3 amino acids: CASSPDIYSGANVLTF. Here the CDR3 DNA reads TGTGCCAGCAGCCCGGACATCTACTCTGGGGCCAACGTCCTGACTTTC. The full variable domain, its missing parts supplied by reference TRBV7-2 and TRBJ2-6, is GAGVSQSPSNKVTEKGKDVELRCDPISGHTALYWYRQSLGQGLEFLIYFQGNSAPDKSGLPSDRFSAERTGGSVSTLTIQRTQQEDSAVYLCASSPDIYSGANVLTFGAGSRLTVL.

This clonotype occurred a few times. The CDR3 DNA follows: TGCAGTGCCGCTCAGCCGGCCAACACTGAAGCTTTCTTT. Amino acid sequence: CSAAQPANTEAFF. The chain carries TRBV20-1 and TRBJ1-1, with D hard to call. The length of the CDR3 is 13 residues. V was shortened by 6 bases and J by 2 bases, with 13 bases between the two germline ends. Germline assignment: CDR1 DFQATT and CDR2 SNEGSKA (reference sequence).